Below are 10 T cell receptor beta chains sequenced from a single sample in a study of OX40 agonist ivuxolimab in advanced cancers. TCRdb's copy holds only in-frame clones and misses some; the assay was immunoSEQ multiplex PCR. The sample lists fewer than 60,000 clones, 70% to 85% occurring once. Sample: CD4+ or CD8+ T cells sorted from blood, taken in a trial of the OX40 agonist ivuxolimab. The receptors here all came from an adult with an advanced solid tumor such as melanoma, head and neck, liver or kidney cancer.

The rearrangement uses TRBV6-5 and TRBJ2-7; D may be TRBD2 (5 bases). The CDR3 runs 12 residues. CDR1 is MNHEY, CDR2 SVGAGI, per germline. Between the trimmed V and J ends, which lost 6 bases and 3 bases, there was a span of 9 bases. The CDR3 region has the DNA TGTGCCAGCAGCGGACTGAGCTACGAGCAGTACTTC. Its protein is CASSGLSYEQYF.

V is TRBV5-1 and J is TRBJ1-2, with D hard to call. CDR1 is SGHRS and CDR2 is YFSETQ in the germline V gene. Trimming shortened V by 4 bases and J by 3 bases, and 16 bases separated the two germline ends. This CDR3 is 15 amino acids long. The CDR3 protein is CASSRDGTEYYGYTF. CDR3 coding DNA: TGCGCCAGCAGCCGCGACGGAACAGAATACTATGGCTACACCTTC.

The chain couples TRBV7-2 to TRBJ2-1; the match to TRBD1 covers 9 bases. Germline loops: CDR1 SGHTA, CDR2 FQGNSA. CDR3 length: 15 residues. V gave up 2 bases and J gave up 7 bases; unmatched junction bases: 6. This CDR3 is CASSLQGQGVNEQFF. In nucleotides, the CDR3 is TGTGCCAGCAGCTTACAGGGACAGGGTGTTAATGAGCAGTTCTTC.

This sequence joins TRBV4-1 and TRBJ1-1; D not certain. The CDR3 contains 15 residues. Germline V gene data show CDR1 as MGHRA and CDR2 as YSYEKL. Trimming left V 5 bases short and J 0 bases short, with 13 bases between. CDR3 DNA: TGCGCCAGCAGCGCCCGGGAAGGCCTGAACACTGAAGCTTTCTTT. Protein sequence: CASSAREGLNTEAFF.

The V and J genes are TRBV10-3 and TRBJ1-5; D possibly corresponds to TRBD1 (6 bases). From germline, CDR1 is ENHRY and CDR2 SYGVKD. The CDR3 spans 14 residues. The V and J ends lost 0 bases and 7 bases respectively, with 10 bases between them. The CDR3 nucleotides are TGTGCCATCAGTGAGTCAAGCAGGGGCCAGCCCCAGCATTTT. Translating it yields CAISESSRGQPQHF.

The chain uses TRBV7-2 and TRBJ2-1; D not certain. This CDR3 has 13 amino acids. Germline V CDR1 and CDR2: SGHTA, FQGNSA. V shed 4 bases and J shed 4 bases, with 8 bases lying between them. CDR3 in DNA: TGTGCCAGCAGCTCTGAGAGGTACAATGAGCAGTTCTTC. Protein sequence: CASSSERYNEQFF.

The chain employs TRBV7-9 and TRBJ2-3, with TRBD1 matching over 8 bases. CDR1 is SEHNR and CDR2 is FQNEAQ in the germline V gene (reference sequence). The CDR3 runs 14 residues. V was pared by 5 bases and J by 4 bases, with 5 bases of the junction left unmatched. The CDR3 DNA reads TGTGCCAGCAGCCCGACAGGGGCCTCAGATACGCAGTATTTT. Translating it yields CASSPTGASDTQYF.

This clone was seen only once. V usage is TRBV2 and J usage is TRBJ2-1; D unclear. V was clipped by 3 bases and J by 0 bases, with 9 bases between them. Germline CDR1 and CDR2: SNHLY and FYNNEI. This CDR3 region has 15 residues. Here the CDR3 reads CASSDGPASYNEQFF. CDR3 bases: TGTGCCAGCAGTGACGGGCCGGCCTCCTACAATGAGCAGTTCTTC.

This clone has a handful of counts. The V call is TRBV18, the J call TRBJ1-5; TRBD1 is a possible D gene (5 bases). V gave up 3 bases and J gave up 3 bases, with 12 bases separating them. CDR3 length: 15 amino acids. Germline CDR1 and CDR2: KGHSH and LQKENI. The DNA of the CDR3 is TGTGCCAGCTCACCTCGTGGGGGTACCAATCAGCCCCAGCATTTT. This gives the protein CASSPRGGTNQPQHF.

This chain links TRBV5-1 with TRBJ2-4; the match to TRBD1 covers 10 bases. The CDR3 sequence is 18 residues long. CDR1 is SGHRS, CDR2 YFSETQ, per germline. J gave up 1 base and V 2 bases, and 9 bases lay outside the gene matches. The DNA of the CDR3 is TGCGCCAGCAGCTTCTTTGGGACAGGGGACTATGCCAAAAACATTCAGTACTTC. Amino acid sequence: CASSFFGTGDYAKNIQYF.